This T cell receptor (beta chain) was captured by sequencing in a study of blood T cells in healthy people across ages (dated by TCRdb to the mid-2010s). The study in broad terms: In model experiments, roughly one uniquely barcoded TCR beta cDNA molecule per two T cells was captured by template switching. The donors were divided into four age groups: young (average around 17 years), middle-aged (roughly 40), aged (approximately 64) and long-lived (around 87). Using deep sequencing normalized with unique cDNA molecular identifiers, the study measured how TCR beta repertoire diversity changes with age. To avoid experimental bias, donors of different ages were distributed randomly across sequencing lanes. Using the same blood draw, the study looked at two additional independent replicas of 1 million unique cDNA reads for two donors, one aged 18 to 30 and the other aged 80 or older. Results the study describes overall, beyond this receptor: Compared with the aged group, the long-lived group had more naive CD4+ T cells, fewer expanded clones and increased TCR diversity, a pattern suggesting age selection. There was a strong correlation between observed TCR beta diversity and the percentage of naive T cells measured by flow cytometry. Total diversity estimates from one million sequenced T cells were considered lower bounds and underestimates. Donor CMV infection status was unknown, potentially confounding age-related changes in expanded clonotypes. As age increased, observed TCR beta diversity per million T cells dropped in a roughly linear way, and a significant reduction was already evident by age 40. Bulk unsorted PBMC profiling prevented conclusive comparison of naive and antigen-experienced compartments.

The donors were roughly 39 Caucasian individuals from Russia, aged roughly 6 to 90 years, who were systemically healthy. Roughly 9.5 milliliters of peripheral blood were drawn from each donor into EDTA-treated Vacutainer tubes. Ficoll-Paque density-gradient centrifugation was used to isolate PBMCs, with at least 6.5 million per sample. Trizol reagent was used to extract total RNA from the PBMCs, yielding at least 6 micrograms per sample. Naive CD45RAhigh/CD27high T cell percentages were measured by flow cytometry on a PBMC aliquot from every donor. The library was made by 5' RACE. Sequencing relied on an Illumina HiSeq 2500. A second PCR of about 7 to 12 cycles was performed with a sample-barcoded 5' primer and a J-beta primer mix. A unique molecular identifier was introduced onto each TCR beta cDNA molecule by a template-switch 5' adaptor carrying 12 random nucleotides. Each sample yielded at least 2.5 million CDR3-containing paired-end reads. First-strand cDNA was synthesized from all RNA with the Mint cDNA synthesis kit, primed by a TRBC-specific oligonucleotide. All cDNA was treated with uracil-DNA glycosylase and then went through a first 18-cycle PCR with the universal primers M1SS and BC2_uni_R. On the study's bioinformatics: Normalization of each sample was performed by random selection of 1 million high-quality reads, each carrying a distinct molecular identifier. Reads with shared molecular identifiers were discarded instead of being binned into consensus sequences. CDR3 identification, clonotype clustering and error correction used MiTCR with a Q25 quality threshold and the strictest error-elimination algorithm. A nonparametric unseen species model using Euler transformation provided a lower-bound estimate of total TCR beta diversity. TCRdb reanalyzed the raw reads on its own, using fastp at Q25 for trimming and MiXCR for clone calling, and kept in-frame beta chains. Here each entry gathers all rows of one CDR3 protein and keeps the most common genes and DNA. The V and J calls were not made by the authors but by TCRdb's processing. The sample records roughly 1,500,000 distinct CDR3 sequences, about 35% of which are singletons. The ten largest clones represent 10% to 12% of the sample.

Deletion took 1 base off V and 0 bases off J, with a span of 15 bases between the germline ends. The germline V gene specifies MGHRA as CDR1 and YSYEKL as CDR2. Spanning cysteine to phenylalanine, the CDR3 consists of 17 amino acids. Only the CDR3 DNA is retained, 51 bases long and in frame from the first base. This clonotype has a handful of counts. The antigen this receptor binds is unknown. There are no base qualities to consult, and no much larger clone falls within one base. The material sequenced was blood. The receptor comes from a young woman in good health. This receptor chain uses TRBV4-1 and TRBJ1-1; the D region possibly corresponds to TRBD1 (6 bases align). This receptor carries the CDR3 CASSQVVGGLVNTEAFF. The nucleotide sequence is TGCGCCAGCAGCCAAGTAGTGGGGGGCCTCGTGAACACTGAAGCTTTCTTT.